A selection of T cell receptor beta chains follows, all from one sample in a study of T cells in Graves' hyperthyroidism and ophthalmopathy. TCRdb ran MiXCR on the multiplex PCR reads and lists one entry per CDR3 protein. The table lists 500,000 to 750,000 distinct CDR3 sequences, 46% of them singletons, with around 7.7% in the top ten. Sequenced input: peripheral blood or thyroid tissue (not recorded which). These TCRs come from a woman under 30 with Graves' hyperthyroidism. The CDR3 runs from the conserved cysteine through the conserved F or W. D genes are given only for firm matches. The size entry is marked missing in some rows and otherwise reads once, few, many or a size class.

D gene	CDR3 length	clone size	V gene	J gene	CDR3 DNA	CDR3 protein
.	13	.	TRBV25-1	TRBJ2-7	TGTGCCAGCAGAGAAGGGGTAACTTACGAGCAGTACTTC	CASREGVTYEQYF
.	13	many	TRBV19	TRBJ2-5	TGTGCCAGTAGAAACTCCAGGGCAGAGACCCAGTACTTC	CASRNSRAETQYF
.	15	many	TRBV12-3/TRBV12-4	TRBJ1-2	TGTGCCAGCAGTCACTCAGGGCAAAAGAACTATGGCTACACCTTC	CASSHSGQKNYGYTF
.	14	many	TRBV12-3/TRBV12-4	TRBJ1-2	TGTGCCAGCAGGAGGGGGGAGGGCGACTATGGCTACACCTTC	CASRRGEGDYGYTF
.	14	many	TRBV7-9	TRBJ2-2	TGTGCCAGCAGCCCACAGGGCGCCACCGGGGAGCTGTTTTTT	CASSPQGATGELFF
.	12	.	TRBV2	TRBJ1-2	TGTGCCAGCATCGAATGGGAAGATGGCTACACCTTC	CASIEWEDGYTF
TRBD1	15	.	TRBV13	TRBJ2-5	TGTGCCAGCAGCTTATCTCTTCAGGGGGAAGAGACCCAGTACTTC	CASSLSLQGEETQYF
.	9	.	TRBV2	TRBJ2-5	TGTGCCAGCAAAAGGGCCCAGTACTTC	CASKRAQYF
.	12	many	TRBV15	TRBJ2-3	TGTGCCACCAGCGGCCTCGGGGATACGCAGTATTTT	CATSGLGDTQYF
TRBD2	15	.	TRBV13	TRBJ2-5	TGTGCCAGCAGCTCGGGACTAGCGAGCCAAGAGACCCAGTACTTC	CASSSGLASQETQYF
TRBD1	16	many	TRBV7-2	TRBJ2-7	TGTGCCAGCAGCCACCTGGGACAGTCTTCGCTCTACGAGCAGTACTTC	CASSHLGQSSLYEQYF
.	14	.	TRBV7-2	TRBJ2-7	TGTGCCAGCAGCTTAGTAGGGGACCGGGGTGAGCAGTACTTC	CASSLVGDRGEQYF
TRBD2	11	many	TRBV7-3	TRBJ2-1	TGTGCCAGCACCTCGGGGGGTGAGCAGTTCTTC	CASTSGGEQFF
.	14	.	TRBV27	TRBJ2-7	TGTGCCAGCAGTCCCGAGGGCGGACGGTACGAGCAGTACTTC	CASSPEGGRYEQYF
TRBD1	13	once	TRBV27	TRBJ1-1	TGTGCCAGCAGTCCCCGGGACAGGGGGCGAGCTTTCTTT	CASSPRDRGRAFF
TRBD1	15	few	TRBV30	TRBJ1-6	TGTGCCTGGAGTCTAGGACAGGGGGCGAATTCACCCCTCCACTTT	CAWSLGQGANSPLHF
.	13	.	TRBV15	TRBJ1-2	TGTGCCACCAGCAGTTTGAGGGGGGATGGCTACACCTTC	CATSSLRGDGYTF
.	19	.	TRBV27	TRBJ1-6	TGTGCCAGCAGTACCTTCCTGGCCGGGACACGTACAGGCGGGTCACCCCTCCACTTT	CASSTFLAGTRTGGSPLHF
.	15	many	TRBV20-1	TRBJ1-5	TGCAGTGCTAGAGAGTTGGGCAGGGATACGCAGCCCCAGCATTTT	CSARELGRDTQPQHF
.	14	.	TRBV10-3	TRBJ1-1	TGTGCCATCAGTGAGTCTGGGACCGACGCAGAAGCTTTCTTT	CAISESGTDAEAFF
.	15	many	TRBV12-3/TRBV12-4	TRBJ1-2	TGTGCCAGCAGCCCCCCGGTCGGGGAGTTTGGGGGCTACACCTTC	CASSPPVGEFGGYTF
TRBD2	13	.	TRBV7-2	TRBJ2-7	TGTGCCAGCAGCTTGGGGAGGGGCTGCGAGCAGTACTTC	CASSLGRGCEQYF
.	15	.	TRBV11-3	TRBJ2-5	TGTGCCAGCAGCTTAGACGGGATAAGGATAGAGACCCAGTACTTC	CASSLDGIRIETQYF
TRBD1	13	.	TRBV29-1	TRBJ2-7	TGCAGCGTCCGACAGGGTCCGGTCTACGAGCAGTACTTC	CSVRQGPVYEQYF
TRBD1	15	.	TRBV20-1	TRBJ1-5	TGCAGTGCTAGAGTTTCAGGGGGCGAGAGAGAGACCCAGCATTTT	CSARVSGGERETQHF
.	13	once	TRBV19	TRBJ2-1	TGTGCCAGTACCATCGGACCCTGGAATGAGCAGTTCTTC	CASTIGPWNEQFF
.	13	.	TRBV7-9	TRBJ2-5	TGTGCCAGCAGCTTAGGTATCGGGCTTAACTGGTACTTC	CASSLGIGLNWYF
.	12	many	TRBV13	TRBJ2-5	TGTGCCAGCAGCCCGGGTCGGGAGACCCAGTACTTC	CASSPGRETQYF
TRBD1	13	few	TRBV10-3	TRBJ1-2	TGTGCCATCACCGAAACCGGGACAGGGGGCGACACCTTC	CAITETGTGGDTF
.	16	few	TRBV27	TRBJ2-7	TGTGCCAGCAGTCCGGCGACAGCTGGCCCTGCGGGCGAGCAGTACTTC	CASSPATAGPAGEQYF
.	13	many	TRBV10-3	TRBJ1-1	TGTGCCATCAGGGGGGATCTAAACACTGAAGCTTTCTTT	CAIRGDLNTEAFF
TRBD2	19	.	TRBV7-9	TRBJ2-3	TGTGCCAGCAGCTTGAGGGAATTAGCGGGAGGAGATAGCACAGATACGCAGTATTTT	CASSLRELAGGDSTDTQYF
TRBD1	14	many	TRBV6-6	TRBJ1-5	TGTGCCAGCAGTGATACAGGGGGCTGGCAGCCCCAGCATTTT	CASSDTGGWQPQHF
.	11	.	TRBV29-1	TRBJ1-2	TGCAGCGAGGGGTTTAACTATGGCTACACCTTC	CSEGFNYGYTF
.	15	.	TRBV11-3	TRBJ1-5	TGTGCCAGCAGCTTAGACCCCGACTTAATGGAGACCCAGCATTTT	CASSLDPDLMETQHF
.	14	.	TRBV7-2	TRBJ2-1	TGTGCCAGCAGCCCCCTTGTGGTCTCCTACGAGCAGTTCTTC	CASSPLVVSYEQFF
.	11	.	TRBV29-1	TRBJ2-2	TGCAGCGTGTGGCTAGGTGGGGGCTGTTTTTTT	CSVWLGGGCFF
TRBD2	14	few	TRBV6-2/TRBV6-3	TRBJ2-7	TGTGCCAGCAGTAGACTTGGACTAGACTACGAGCAGTACTTC	CASSRLGLDYEQYF
.	14	.	TRBV19	TRBJ2-3	TGTGCCAGTGGGAAGGAGCGTATTTCAGATACGCAGTATTTT	CASGKERISDTQYF
.	11	.	TRBV29-1	TRBJ1-2	TGCAGCGTTGACGGGGGCCTTCGCTACACCTTC	CSVDGGLRYTF
.	14	many	TRBV6-5	TRBJ1-5	TGTGCCAGCAGTGAATTGGGGCGCAATCAGCCCCAGCATTTT	CASSELGRNQPQHF
.	14	.	TRBV12-3/TRBV12-4	TRBJ1-1	TGTGCCAGCAGCACTAAGTTAGAGAGCACTGAAGCTTTCTTT	CASSTKLESTEAFF
TRBD1	13	.	TRBV20-1	TRBJ1-1	TGCAGTGCTGAGGGACAGCCTAGCACTGAGGCTTTCTTT	CSAEGQPSTEAFF
TRBD2	17	few	TRBV9	TRBJ2-2	TGTGCCAGCAGCGTATCCCCTAGCGGGCGGAGGGCCGGGGAGCTGTTTTTT	CASSVSPSGRRAGELFF
.	14	many	TRBV12-3/TRBV12-4	TRBJ1-5	TGTGCCAGCAGTTTCAGGGGAAGTCTACAGCCCCAGCATTTT	CASSFRGSLQPQHF
.	13	.	TRBV24-1	TRBJ1-5	TGTGCCACCAGTGACGTTTACAGGGAAACCCAGCATTTT	CATSDVYRETQHF
.	15	.	TRBV27	TRBJ1-2	TGTGCCAGCAGTACCGGGGGGGGGTACAGGAGAGGCTACACCTTC	CASSTGGGYRRGYTF
TRBD1	15	many	TRBV12-3/TRBV12-4	TRBJ1-5	TGTGCCAGCAGTTTGGGCGGACAGGGACGTCAGCCCCAGCATTTT	CASSLGGQGRQPQHF